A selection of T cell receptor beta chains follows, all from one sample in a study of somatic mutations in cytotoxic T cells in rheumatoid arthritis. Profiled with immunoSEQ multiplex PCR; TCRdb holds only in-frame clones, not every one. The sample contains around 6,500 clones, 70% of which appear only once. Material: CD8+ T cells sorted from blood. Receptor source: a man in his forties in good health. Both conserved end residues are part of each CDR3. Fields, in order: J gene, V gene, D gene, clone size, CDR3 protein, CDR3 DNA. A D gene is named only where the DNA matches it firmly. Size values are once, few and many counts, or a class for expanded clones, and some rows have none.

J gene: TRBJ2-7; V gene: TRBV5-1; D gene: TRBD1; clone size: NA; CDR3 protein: CASRLGQGAYEQYF; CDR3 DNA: TGCGCCAGCAGATTAGGACAGGGGGCGTACGAGCAGTACTTC
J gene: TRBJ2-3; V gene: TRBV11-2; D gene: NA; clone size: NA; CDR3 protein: CASSLANTQYF; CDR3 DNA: TGTGCCAGCAGCTTGGCGAATACGCAGTATTTT
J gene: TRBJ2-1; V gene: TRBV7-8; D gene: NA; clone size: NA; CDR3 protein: CASSLAGQHEQFF; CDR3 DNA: TGTGCCAGCAGCTTAGCGGGTCAACATGAGCAGTTCTTC
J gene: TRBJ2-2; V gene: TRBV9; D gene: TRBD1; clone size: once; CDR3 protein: CASSAGGTGELFF; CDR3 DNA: TGTGCCAGCAGCGCAGGGGGCACCGGGGAGCTGTTTTTT
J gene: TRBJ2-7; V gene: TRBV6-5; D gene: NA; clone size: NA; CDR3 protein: CASSYSPVGYEQYF; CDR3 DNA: TGTGCCAGCAGTTACTCGCCGGTGGGGTACGAGCAGTACTTC
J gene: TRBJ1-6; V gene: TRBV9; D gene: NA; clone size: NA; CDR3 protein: CASSWSGYNSPLHF; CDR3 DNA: TGTGCCAGCAGTTGGAGCGGTTATAATTCACCCCTCCACTTT
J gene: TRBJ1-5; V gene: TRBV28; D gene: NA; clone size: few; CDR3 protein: CATSPASGAQPQHF; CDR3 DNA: TGTGCCACCTCCCCCGCTAGCGGGGCCCAGCCCCAGCATTTT
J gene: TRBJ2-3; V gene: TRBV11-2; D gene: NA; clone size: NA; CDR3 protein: CASSLDPPGSTTDTQYF; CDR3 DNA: TGTGCCAGCAGCTTAGATCCCCCGGGTTCTACCACAGATACGCAGTATTTT
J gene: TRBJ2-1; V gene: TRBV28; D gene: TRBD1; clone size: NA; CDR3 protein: CASSDSSTGGATYNEQFF; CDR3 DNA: TGTGCCAGCAGTGACTCCTCAACAGGGGGCGCGACCTACAATGAGCAGTTCTTC
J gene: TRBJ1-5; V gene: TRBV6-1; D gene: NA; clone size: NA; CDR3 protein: CASSEEANQPQHF; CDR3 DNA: TGTGCCAGCAGTGAAGAAGCAAATCAGCCCCAGCATTTT
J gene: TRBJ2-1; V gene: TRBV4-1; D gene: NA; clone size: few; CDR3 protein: CASSQDLAGGLFF; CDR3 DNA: TGCGCCAGCAGCCAAGATTTGGCAGGAGGATTGTTCTTC
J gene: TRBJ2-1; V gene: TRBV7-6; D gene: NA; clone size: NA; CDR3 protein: CASRPEVGEYNEQFF; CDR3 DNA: TGTGCCAGCAGACCCGAGGTGGGGGAGTACAATGAGCAGTTCTTC
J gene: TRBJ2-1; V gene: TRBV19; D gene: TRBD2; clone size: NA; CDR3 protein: CASSIGGDYNEQFF; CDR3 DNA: TGTGCCAGTAGTATCGGGGGGGACTACAATGAGCAGTTCTTC
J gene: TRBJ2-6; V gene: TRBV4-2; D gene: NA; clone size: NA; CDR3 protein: CASSHSDSSGANVLTF; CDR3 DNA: TGTGCCAGCAGCCACAGCGACAGCTCTGGGGCCAACGTCCTGACTTTC
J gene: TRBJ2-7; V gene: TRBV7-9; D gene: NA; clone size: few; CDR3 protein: CASSFETAFYEQYF; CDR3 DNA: TGTGCCAGCAGCTTCGAGACTGCATTCTACGAGCAGTACTTC
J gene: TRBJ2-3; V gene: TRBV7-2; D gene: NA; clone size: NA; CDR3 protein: CASSLMGGAGTQYF; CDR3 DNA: TGTGCCAGCAGCTTAATGGGGGGGGCGGGTACGCAGTATTTT
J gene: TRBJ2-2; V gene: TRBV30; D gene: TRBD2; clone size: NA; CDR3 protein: CAWSGGRDTGELFF; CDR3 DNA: TGTGCCTGGAGTGGAGGGAGGGACACCGGGGAGCTGTTTTTT
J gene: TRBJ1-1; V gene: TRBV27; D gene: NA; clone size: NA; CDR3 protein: CASSFVRDTEAFF; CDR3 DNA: TGTGCCAGCAGTTTCGTGAGGGACACTGAAGCTTTCTTT
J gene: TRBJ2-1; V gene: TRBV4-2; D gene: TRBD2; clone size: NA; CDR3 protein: CASSQALAGYNEQFF; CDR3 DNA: TGTGCCAGCAGCCAAGCACTAGCGGGGTACAATGAGCAGTTCTTC
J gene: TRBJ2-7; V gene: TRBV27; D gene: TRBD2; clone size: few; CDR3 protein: CASRTYDPSSGRLSSYEQYF; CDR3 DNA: TGTGCCAGCAGAACTTACGACCCATCTAGCGGGAGGTTAAGCTCCTACGAGCAGTACTTC
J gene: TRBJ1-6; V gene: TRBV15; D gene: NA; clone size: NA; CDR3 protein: CATSRDKGSGSPLHF; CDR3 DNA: TGTGCCACCAGCAGAGATAAGGGGAGTGGTTCACCCCTCCACTTT
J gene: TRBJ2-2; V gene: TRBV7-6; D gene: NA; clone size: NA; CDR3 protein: CASSFKGARGFGELFF; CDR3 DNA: TGTGCCAGCAGCTTTAAGGGGGCGCGGGGTTTCGGGGAGCTGTTTTTT
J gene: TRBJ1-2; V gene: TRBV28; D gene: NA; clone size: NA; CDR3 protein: CASSIPLYYGYTF; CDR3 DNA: TGTGCCAGCAGTATTCCCCTTTACTATGGCTACACCTTC
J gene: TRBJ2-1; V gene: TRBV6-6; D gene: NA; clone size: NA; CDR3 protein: CASSYSRLDQYNEQFF; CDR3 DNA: TGTGCCAGCAGTTACTCACGACTAGATCAGTACAATGAGCAGTTCTTC
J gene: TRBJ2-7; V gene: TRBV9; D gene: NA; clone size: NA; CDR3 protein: CASSPRLRGYEQYF; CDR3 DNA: TGTGCCAGCAGCCCACGCCTCAGGGGTTACGAGCAGTACTTC
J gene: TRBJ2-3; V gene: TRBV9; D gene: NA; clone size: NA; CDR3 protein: CASRRGTTADTQYF; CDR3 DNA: TGTGCCAGCAGACGGGGCACCACAGCAGATACGCAGTATTTT
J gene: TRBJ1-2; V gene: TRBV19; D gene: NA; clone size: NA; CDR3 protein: CASSIPGHLDSGYTF; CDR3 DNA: TGTGCCAGTAGTATCCCGGGACACCTCGATTCGGGCTACACCTTC
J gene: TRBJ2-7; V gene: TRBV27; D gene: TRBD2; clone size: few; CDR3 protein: CASSFGTSGSYEQYF; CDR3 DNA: TGTGCCAGCAGCTTTGGGACTAGCGGGAGTTACGAGCAGTACTTC
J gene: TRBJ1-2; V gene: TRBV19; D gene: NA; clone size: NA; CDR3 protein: CASSILANRGDGYTF; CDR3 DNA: TGTGCCAGTAGTATTCTGGCCAACCGGGGGGATGGCTACACCTTC
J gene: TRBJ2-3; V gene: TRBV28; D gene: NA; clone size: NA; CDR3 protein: CASLRQYF; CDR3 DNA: TGTGCCAGCCTGAGGCAGTATTTT
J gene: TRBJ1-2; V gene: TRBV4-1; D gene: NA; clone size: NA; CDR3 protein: CASSQGISNYGYTF; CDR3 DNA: TGCGCCAGCAGCCAAGGCATCTCTAACTATGGCTACACCTTC
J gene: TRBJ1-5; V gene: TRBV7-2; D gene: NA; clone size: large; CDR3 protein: CASSRDYYSNQPQHF; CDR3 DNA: TGTGCCAGCAGCCGGGACTACTATAGCAATCAGCCCCAGCATTTT
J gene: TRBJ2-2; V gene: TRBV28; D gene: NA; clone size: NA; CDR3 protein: CASSFPLLTGTGELFF; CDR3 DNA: TGTGCCAGCAGTTTCCCCCTCTTAACGGGCACCGGGGAGCTGTTTTTT
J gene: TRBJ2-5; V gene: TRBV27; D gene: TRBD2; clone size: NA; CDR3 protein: CASSSGRGGSFEETQYF; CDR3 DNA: TGTGCCAGCAGTTCCGGTAGGGGCGGGAGCTTCGAAGAGACCCAGTACTTC
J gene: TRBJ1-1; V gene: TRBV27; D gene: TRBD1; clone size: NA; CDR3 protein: CASKDRDTEAFF; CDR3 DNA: TGTGCCAGCAAGGACAGGGACACTGAAGCTTTCTTT
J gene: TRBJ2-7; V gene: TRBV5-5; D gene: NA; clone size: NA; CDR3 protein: CASRRDSGGYEQYF; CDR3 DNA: TGTGCCAGCAGACGGGACTCAGGGGGCTACGAGCAGTACTTC
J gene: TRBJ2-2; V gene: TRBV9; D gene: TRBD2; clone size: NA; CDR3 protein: CASSPSPSGGFTGELFF; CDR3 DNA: TGTGCCAGCAGCCCGTCCCCTAGCGGGGGATTCACCGGGGAGCTGTTTTTT
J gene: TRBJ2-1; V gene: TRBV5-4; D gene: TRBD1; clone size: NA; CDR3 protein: CASSLNRGREQFF; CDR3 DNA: TGTGCCAGCAGCTTAAACAGGGGGCGCGAGCAGTTCTTC
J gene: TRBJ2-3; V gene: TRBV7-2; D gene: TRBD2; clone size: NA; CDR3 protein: CASSSWSSGGTDTQYF; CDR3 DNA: TGTGCCAGCAGCAGCTGGTCCAGCGGGGGCACAGATACGCAGTATTTT
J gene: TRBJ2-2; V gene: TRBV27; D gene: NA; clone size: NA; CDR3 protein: CASSFRSTGELFF; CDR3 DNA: TGTGCCAGCAGTTTTCGGTCCACCGGGGAGCTGTTTTTT